This T cell receptor beta chain is from a study of blood T cell repertoires in COVID-19. Study context: Researchers got acute and convalescent COVID-19 samples from the United States, Italy and Spain. Nucleic acid was either cDNA or gDNA, and it came from T cells, B-cell-depleted T cells, or PBMCs.

Source study methods: Amplified reference gene primers provided the basis for estimating nucleated cell counts. This table comes from immunoSEQ multiplex PCR, and its TCRdb copy is limited to in-frame clones, with some not included. V and J calls and clone size follow that table, whereas D and trimming were derived from the DNA. The sample holds about 120,000 clones; under 85% are singletons and the top ten take approximately 12%. The CDR3 runs to 13 residues. Germline V CDR1 and CDR2: SQVTM, ANQGSEA. The ends were cut back, 0 bases at V and 5 bases at J, with 9 bases in the middle. This chain uses TRBV29-1 with TRBJ2-3, with D possibly TRBD1 on 5 matching bases. The clonotype comes from a man aged 55-75 years with acute or convalescent COVID-19. What was sequenced was peripheral blood. This CDR3 reads CSVEESGKDTQYF. CDR3 coding DNA: TGCAGCGTTGAAGAATCAGGGAAAGATACGCAGTATTTT.